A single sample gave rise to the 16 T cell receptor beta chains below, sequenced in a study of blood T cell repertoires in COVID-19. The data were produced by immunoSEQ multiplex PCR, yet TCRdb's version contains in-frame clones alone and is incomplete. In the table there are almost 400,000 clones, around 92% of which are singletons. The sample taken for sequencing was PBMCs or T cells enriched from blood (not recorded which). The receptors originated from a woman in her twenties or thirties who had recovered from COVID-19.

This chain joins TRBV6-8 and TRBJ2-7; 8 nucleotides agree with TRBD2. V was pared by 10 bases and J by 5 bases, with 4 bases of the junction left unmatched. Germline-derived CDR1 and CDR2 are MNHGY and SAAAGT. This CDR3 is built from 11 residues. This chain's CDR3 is CATSGGNEQYF. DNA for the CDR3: TGTGCCACATCGGGAGGGAACGAGCAGTACTTC.

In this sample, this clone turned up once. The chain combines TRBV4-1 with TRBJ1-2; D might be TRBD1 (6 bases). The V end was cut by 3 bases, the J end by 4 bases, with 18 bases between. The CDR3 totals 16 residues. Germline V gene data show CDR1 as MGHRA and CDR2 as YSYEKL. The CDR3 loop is CASSQWSDRSFYGYTF. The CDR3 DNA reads TGCGCCAGCAGCCAGTGGTCAGACAGGAGCTTCTATGGCTACACCTTC.

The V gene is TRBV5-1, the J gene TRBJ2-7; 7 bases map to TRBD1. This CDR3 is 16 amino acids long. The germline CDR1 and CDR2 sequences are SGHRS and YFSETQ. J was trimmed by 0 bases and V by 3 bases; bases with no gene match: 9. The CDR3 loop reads CASSSGDSSNSYEQYF. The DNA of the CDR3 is TGCGCCAGCAGCTCAGGGGACAGTTCAAACTCCTACGAGCAGTACTTC.

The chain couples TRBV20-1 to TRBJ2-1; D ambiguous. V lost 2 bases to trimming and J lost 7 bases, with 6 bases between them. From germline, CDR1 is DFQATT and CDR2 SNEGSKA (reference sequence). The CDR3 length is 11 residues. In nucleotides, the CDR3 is TGCAGTGCTAGAATGTTAAATGAGCAGTTCTTC. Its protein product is CSARMLNEQFF.

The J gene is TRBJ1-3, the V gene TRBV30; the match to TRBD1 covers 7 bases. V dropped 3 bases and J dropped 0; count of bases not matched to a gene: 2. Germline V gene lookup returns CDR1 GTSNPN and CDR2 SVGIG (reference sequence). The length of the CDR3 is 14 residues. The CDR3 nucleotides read TGTGCCTGGAGGAGACAGGGCTCTGGAAACACCATATATTTT. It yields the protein CAWRRQGSGNTIYF.

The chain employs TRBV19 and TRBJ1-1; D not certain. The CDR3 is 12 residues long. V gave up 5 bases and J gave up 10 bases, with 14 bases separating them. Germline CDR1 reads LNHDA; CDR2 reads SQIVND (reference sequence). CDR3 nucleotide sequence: TGTGCCAGTAGTCTGGGCACGGTGGGAGCTTTCTTT. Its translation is CASSLGTVGAFF.

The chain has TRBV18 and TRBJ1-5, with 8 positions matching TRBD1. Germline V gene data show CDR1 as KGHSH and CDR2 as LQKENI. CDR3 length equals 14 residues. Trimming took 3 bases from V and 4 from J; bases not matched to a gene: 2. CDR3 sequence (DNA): TGTGCCAGCTCACCGGGACAGGAGAATCAGCCCCAGCATTTT. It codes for CASSPGQENQPQHF.

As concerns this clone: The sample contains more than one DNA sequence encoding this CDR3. The CDR3 reads CASSLAAGQETQYF. The DNA for the CDR3 is TGCGCCAGCAGCTTGGCAGCGGGGCAAGAGACCCAGTACTTC. The chain combines TRBV5-1 with TRBJ2-5, with 7 bases aligning to TRBD2. In germline, CDR1 is SGHRS, CDR2 YFSETQ. V shed 0 bases, J shed 2 bases, and the junction held 1 base outside the gene matches. The CDR3 sequence is 14 residues long. The variable domain in full, with the rest retrieved from reference TRBV5-1 and TRBJ2-5, is KAGVTQTPRYLIKTRGQQVTLSCSPISGHRSVSWYQQTPGQGLQFLFEYFSETQRNKGNFPGRFSGRQFSNSRSEMNVSTLELGDSALYLCASSLAAGQETQYFGPGTRLLVL.

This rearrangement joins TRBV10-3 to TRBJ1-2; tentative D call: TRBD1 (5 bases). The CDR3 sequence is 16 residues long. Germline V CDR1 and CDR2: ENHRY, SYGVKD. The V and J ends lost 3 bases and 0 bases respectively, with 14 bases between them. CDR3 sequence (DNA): TGTGCCATCAGTGATGGCGTGTCGACAGCTAACTATGGCTACACCTTC. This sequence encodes CAISDGVSTANYGYTF.

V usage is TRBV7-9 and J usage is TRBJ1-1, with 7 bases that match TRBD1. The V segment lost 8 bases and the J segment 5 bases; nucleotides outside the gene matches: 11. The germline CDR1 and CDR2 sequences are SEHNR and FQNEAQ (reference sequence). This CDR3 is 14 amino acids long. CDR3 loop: CASAKQGFGTEAFF. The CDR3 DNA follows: TGTGCCAGCGCGAAACAGGGGTTTGGAACTGAAGCTTTCTTT.

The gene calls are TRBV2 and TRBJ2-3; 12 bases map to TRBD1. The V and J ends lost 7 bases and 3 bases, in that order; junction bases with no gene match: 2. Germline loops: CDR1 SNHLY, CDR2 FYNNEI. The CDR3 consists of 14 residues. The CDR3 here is CASKGQGATDTQYF. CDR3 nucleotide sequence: TGTGCCAGCAAGGGACAGGGGGCGACAGATACGCAGTATTTT.

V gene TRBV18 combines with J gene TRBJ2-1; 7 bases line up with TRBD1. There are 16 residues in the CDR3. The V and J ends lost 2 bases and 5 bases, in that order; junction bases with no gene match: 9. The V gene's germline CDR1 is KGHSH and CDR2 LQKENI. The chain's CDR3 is CASSPFATGFDNEQFF. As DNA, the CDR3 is TGTGCCAGCTCACCATTTGCGACAGGGTTCGACAATGAGCAGTTCTTC.

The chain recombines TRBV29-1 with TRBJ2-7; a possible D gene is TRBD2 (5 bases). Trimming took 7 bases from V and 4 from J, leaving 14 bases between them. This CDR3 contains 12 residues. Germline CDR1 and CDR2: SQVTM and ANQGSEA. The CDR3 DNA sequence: TGCAGCGGCGGACTCCCTCCTTACGAGCAGTACTTC. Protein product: CSGGLPPYEQYF.

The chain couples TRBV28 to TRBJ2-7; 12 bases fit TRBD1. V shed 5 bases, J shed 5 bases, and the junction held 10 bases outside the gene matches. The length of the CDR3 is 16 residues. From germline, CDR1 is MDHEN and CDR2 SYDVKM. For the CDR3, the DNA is TGTGCCAGCAGTCCGTCTGGGACAGGGGGCTTCCACGAGCAGTACTTC. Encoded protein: CASSPSGTGGFHEQYF.

In DNA, the CDR3 is TGTGCCAGCAGCGGCCAGGGAAGCTCCTACAATGAGCAGTTCTTC. This gives the protein CASSGQGSSYNEQFF. This sequence joins TRBV9 and TRBJ2-1, with D tentatively TRBD1 (5 bases). CDR1 and CDR2 (germline): SGDLS, YYNGEE. V dropped 3 bases and J dropped 0 bases, with 10 bases sitting between them. CDR3 size: 15 residues.

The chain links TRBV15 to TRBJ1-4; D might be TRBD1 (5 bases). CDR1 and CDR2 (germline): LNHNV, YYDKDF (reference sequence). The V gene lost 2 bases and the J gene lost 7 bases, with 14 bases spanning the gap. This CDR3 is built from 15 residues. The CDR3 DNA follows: TGTGCCACCAGCAGATCGGGGGGATACGCTGAAAAACTGTTTTTT. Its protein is CATSRSGGYAEKLFF.